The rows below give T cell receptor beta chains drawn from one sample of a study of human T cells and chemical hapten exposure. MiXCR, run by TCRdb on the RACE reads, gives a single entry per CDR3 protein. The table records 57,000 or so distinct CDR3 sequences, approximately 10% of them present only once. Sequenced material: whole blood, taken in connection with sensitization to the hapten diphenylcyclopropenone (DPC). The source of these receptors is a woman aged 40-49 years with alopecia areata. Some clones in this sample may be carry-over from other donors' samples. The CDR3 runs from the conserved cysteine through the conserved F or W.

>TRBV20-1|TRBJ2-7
CSARDRVPYEQYF
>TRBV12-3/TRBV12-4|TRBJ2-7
CASSFLAGVRHEQYF
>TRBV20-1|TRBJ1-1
CSAIRQGAGYSTEAFF
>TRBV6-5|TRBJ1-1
CASPGLSGTEAFF
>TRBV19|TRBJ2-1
CASTLTPGASSYNEQFF
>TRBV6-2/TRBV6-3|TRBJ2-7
CASSWTFYEQYF
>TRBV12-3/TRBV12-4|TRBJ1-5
CASSTPRSPQHF
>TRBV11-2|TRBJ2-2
CASSFGRGTGELFF
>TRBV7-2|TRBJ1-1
CASSPLTSGAFF
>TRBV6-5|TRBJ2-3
CASSYSKPPRQLTDTQYF
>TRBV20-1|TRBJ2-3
CSATGTPSPTQYF
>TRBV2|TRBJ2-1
CASKSEGNYNEQFF
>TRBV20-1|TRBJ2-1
CSAIVEPGPYNEQFF
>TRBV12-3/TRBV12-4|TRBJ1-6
CASRTTGRDSPLHF
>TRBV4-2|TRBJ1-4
CASSQVGADEKLFF
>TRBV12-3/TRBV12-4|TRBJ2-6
CASSFLHYSGANVLTF
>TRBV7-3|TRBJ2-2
CASSPRGTGELFF
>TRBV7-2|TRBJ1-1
CASRRDQNTEAFF
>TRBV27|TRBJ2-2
CASSLSRAGPGELFF
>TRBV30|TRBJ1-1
CAWSVSSTEAFF
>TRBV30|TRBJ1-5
CAWSVQQGGNQPQHF
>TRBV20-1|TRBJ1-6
CSAREETGLISLHF
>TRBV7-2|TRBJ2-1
CASSLVNRVNYNEQFF
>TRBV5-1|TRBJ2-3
CASSLVPSGVSTDTQYF
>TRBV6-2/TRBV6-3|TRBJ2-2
CASTPIAGNTGELFF
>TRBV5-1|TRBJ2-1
CASSSQGAGLGEQFF
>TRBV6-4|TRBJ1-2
CASSDGYYGYTF
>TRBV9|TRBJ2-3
CASARTSGGADTQYF
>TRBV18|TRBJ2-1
CASSPPSGVEQFF
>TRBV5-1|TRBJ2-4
CASSLGQGDKNIQYF
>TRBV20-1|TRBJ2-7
CSASLRTSVGEQYF
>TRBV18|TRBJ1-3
CASSPIKDSGNTIYF
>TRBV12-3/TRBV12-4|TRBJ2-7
CASSSGYGTSTDYEQYF
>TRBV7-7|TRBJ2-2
CASSPVVSLSAAAGELFF
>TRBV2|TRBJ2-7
CASNEQGLNEQYF
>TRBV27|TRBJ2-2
CASGRTGSGELFF
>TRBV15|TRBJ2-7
CATSRAGQNYEQYF
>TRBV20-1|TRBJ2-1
CSARGPTNEQFF
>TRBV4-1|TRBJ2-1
CASSQTGGDYNEQFF
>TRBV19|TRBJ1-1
CASSISPNTEAFF